This TCR beta chain was profiled in a study of T-cell memory formation after mild COVID-19 (dated by TCRdb to the early 2020s). Looking at the study overall: TCR sequence clusters from the two donors were found to be largely donor specific. In two donors, T-cell clones that expanded and contracted after mild COVID-19 were tracked by sequencing TCRalpha and TCRbeta repertoires over time. The cohort was made up of two young adult volunteers, one female and one male, who were previously healthy.

This clonotype was seen a few times. Its antigen specificity is not known. It has no much larger one-base neighbor in the sample; base qualities were not kept. Ficoll-Paque density gradient centrifugation was used to isolate PBMCs. The paper as a whole reports these results and caveats: SARS-CoV-2 specificity was not confirmed for the second-wave clones peaking on day 37. From day 15 to 85, contracting clones showed balanced CD4/CD8 phenotypes, whereas a second wave of clones that expanded from day 15 to 37 leaned towards CD4+. Only a couple of mild cases were covered by the study, and larger cohorts that include severe cases with pre-infection samples were considered necessary. Contracting CD4+ clones appeared mostly in the CM and EM memory subsets, whereas CD8+ clones were enriched in EMRA. The detection of some responding clones in pre-infection memory suggests that pre-existing cross-reactive memory T cells joined the SARS-CoV-2 response.

Sequencing was performed on an Illumina NovaSeq 6000. TCRalpha and TCRbeta cDNA libraries were constructed by 5'RACE with constant-segment primers, with sample barcodes and unique molecular identifiers being introduced. RNA was extracted from every sample with Trizol reagent. Library amplification was performed in two PCR steps, and a second sample barcode and Illumina TruSeq adapters were introduced in the second step. Sequencing of the libraries was done on an Illumina NovaSeq, producing 2 x 150 bp paired-end reads. As for the original processing: The reads were demultiplexed and collapsed into UMI-guided consensus sequences using migec v1.2.7. Using mixcr v2.1.11, the UMI consensuses were aligned to TRA and TRB V and J templates and assembled into clonotypes. A clonotype was counted as expanded or contracted only when both edgeR and NoisET called the clonotype significant, with the noise models trained on biological replicates. For edgeR calls, a false discovery rate-adjusted p below 0.01 and a log2 fold-change threshold of 1 were applied. As an exploratory analysis of dynamics, PCA with hierarchical clustering was applied to max-normalized trajectories of the 1000 most abundant clonotypes. Separately sequenced CD4+ and CD8+ repertoires were used to assign a CD4 or CD8 phenotype to each responding clone. The public sequencing data were trimmed at Q25 with fastp and processed into clonotypes with MiXCR by TCRdb, which kept only in-frame beta chains. Entries that share a CDR3 protein sequence are merged under the most common genes and DNA. TCRdb, not the original authors, processed these V and J calls. The sample contains roughly 620,000 distinct CDR3 sequences, around 17% of them found a single time. The biggest ten clones account for about 11% of the sample.

The CDR3, cysteine through phenylalanine, is 17 amino acids long. Just the 51-base CDR3 DNA is kept, in frame starting at base 1. For CDR1 and CDR2, the germline V gene lists SGHVS and FQNEAQ. The trim is 4 bases for V and 3 bases for J, with a gap of 22 bases between the germline ends. The V and J genes are TRBV7-8 and TRBJ2-7, with TRBD2 tentatively as D gene (6 bases match). This TCR came from an adult woman who had mild COVID-19 (a few samples of this study predate the infection). The sample titles of this study are shuffled in the database, so cell type and time point are left out; the donor was told from shared clones. Sequenced sample: PBMCs or a T cell subset sorted from them (not recorded which). The CDR3 has the sequence CASSYIHPGGARYEQYF. The nucleotide sequence is given as TGTGCCAGCAGCTATATCCATCCCGGAGGGGCTCGCTACGAGCAGTACTTC.